This T cell receptor (beta chain) was recorded in a study of cytomegalovirus exposure and HLA in healthy donors. Primers included in the PCR were 60 Vbeta and 13 Jbeta primers. The protocol was immunoSEQ multiplex PCR, while the TCRdb copy is restricted to in-frame clones and leaves out a portion. The sample shows 150,000 or so clones, around four fifths of them seen only once. This clone was counted a few times. Trimming removed 5 bases from V and 3 bases from J, with 11 bases in between. There are 13 residues in the CDR3. Per germline, CDR1 SEHNR and CDR2 FQNEAQ (reference sequence). V gene TRBV7-9 combines with J gene TRBJ2-7; D is possibly TRBD2 (5 bases). The source material was PBMCs. The source of this sequence is a male donor in good health and CMV-seronegative. CDR3 protein: CASSRGQNYEQYF. The CDR3 DNA sequence: TGTGCCAGCAGCCGCGGGCAGAACTACGAGCAGTACTTC.